The present T cell receptor (beta chain) was sequenced within a study of T-cell memory formation after mild COVID-19. Study-level information: TCR clusters were largely donor specific. Findings of the study overall: The authors did not confirm SARS-CoV-2 specificity of second-wave clones peaking day 37. Detection of some responders pre-infection suggested pre-existing cross-reactive memory T cells participated.

On this clonotype: Its target is not known.

TCRdb used MiXCR to reprocess the 5' RACE reads, holding one entry per CDR3 protein. The data show hundreds of thousands of distinct CDR3 sequences, with 20% to 25% seen just once and roughly a fifth held by the top ten. V was pared by 5 bases and J by 3 bases, with 10 bases between. In germline, CDR1 is MGHRA, CDR2 YSYEKL. This CDR3 contains 13 residues. Sequencing was done on a sample of PBMCs or a T cell subset sorted from them (not recorded which). The receptor was derived from a man between 18 and 29 years old who had mild COVID-19 (a few samples of this study predate the infection). Cell type and time point are not known. The rearrangement uses TRBV4-1 and TRBJ2-5; no clear D gene. The CDR3 here is CASSAVWEETQYF. The CDR3 DNA reads TGCGCCAGCAGCGCGGTCTGGGAAGAGACCCAGTACTTC.